This T cell receptor beta chain is drawn from a study of blood T cell repertoires in COVID-19 (TCRdb year 2020). Context from the whole study: Samples covering the acute and convalescent phases of COVID-19 were provided by collaborators in the United States, Italy and Spain. Subjects who had been exposed to COVID-19, were actively infected with it, or had recovered from it provided the deeply sampled blood TCRbeta repertoires that made up the dataset. The material from the prospective study consisted of cDNA or gDNA derived from T cells, B-cell-depleted T cells, or PBMCs. The sample metadata nearly always contained a de-identified subject ID, COVID-19 status, age in years and sex. Samples came from the ongoing ImmuneRACE study (first 160 participants) plus 1,254 subjects from 6 global collaborators. A freely available public database, intended as a resource for researchers studying the immune response to SARS-CoV-2, is where the repertoires were released. Where available, HLA class I and class II types were obtained from metadata supplied by the sample provider rather than from assay-based typing.

The collaborating institutions used their own protocols to collect whole blood in K2EDTA tubes. Collaborator samples were shipped for TCRbeta analysis as frozen whole blood, isolated PBMCs, or DNA extracted from either sample type. TCRbeta CDR3 regions were amplified from genomic DNA using the immunoSEQ Assay, a bias-controlled multiplex PCR. The study's own analysis went as follows. The number of nucleated cells in each sample was estimated from the amplification of reference gene primers within the assay. Sequence reads were collapsed and filtered to measure the absolute abundance of every unique TCRbeta CDR3 rearrangement. For each sample, productive Simpson clonality was calculated by taking the square root of Simpson's diversity index across productive rearrangements. TCRdb re-hosts the immuneACCESS table, in-frame sequences only. Its copies lack some clones; in the studies checked, an unresolved V gene accounts for under half of them, and the cause for the rest is not known. That table is the source of V, J and clone size, and D and trimming were worked out from the DNA. Recorded for this sample are approximately 290,000 clones; roughly nine tenths of them occurred a single time. More than 2% of the sample belongs to the ten largest clones.

On the study overall, not on this receptor specifically: The amount of clinical and demographic metadata varied by source and participant and was provided uncurated.

About this clone: The antigen it binds to is not known. Base quality data are lacking; no much larger clone is found one base away.

The germline V gene encodes CDR1 SEHNR and CDR2 FQNEAQ (reference sequence). The junction shows trimming of 3 bases on V and 5 bases on J, and the gene matches do not reach 6 bases of it. Measured from the cysteine to the phenylalanine, the CDR3 is 17 residues long. Here the CDR3 DNA is all that survives: 51 bases in frame from base 1. The V gene is TRBV7-9 and the J gene is TRBJ2-3, with 15 bases aligning to TRBD2. Specimen: peripheral blood. The clonotype originates from a man aged 18 to 35 with active or convalescent COVID-19. CDR3 sequence: CASSFVPGLAGGDTQYF. DNA sequence: TGTGCCAGCAGCTTCGTACCGGGACTAGCGGGAGGAGATACGCAGTATTTT.